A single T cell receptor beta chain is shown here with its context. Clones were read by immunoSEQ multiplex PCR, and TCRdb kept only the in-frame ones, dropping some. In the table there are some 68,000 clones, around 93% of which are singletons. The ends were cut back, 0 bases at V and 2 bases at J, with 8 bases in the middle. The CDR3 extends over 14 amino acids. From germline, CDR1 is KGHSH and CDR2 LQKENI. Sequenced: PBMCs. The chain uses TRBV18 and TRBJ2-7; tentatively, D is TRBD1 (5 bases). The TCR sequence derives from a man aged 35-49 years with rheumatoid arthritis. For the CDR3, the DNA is TGTGCCAGCTCACCACCGGAAGGGGCCTACGAGCAGTACTTC. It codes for CASSPPEGAYEQYF.